This entry lists 23 T cell receptor beta chains sequenced from one sample in a study of blood T cell repertoires in COVID-19. Data came from immunoSEQ multiplex PCR; TCRdb stores just in-frame clones and leaves some out. The profile shows about 7,800 clones, 86% of them singletons. The sequencing sample was made of peripheral blood. The receptors come from a woman aged 60-75 years with active COVID-19.

The chain is built from TRBV12-3 or TRBV12-4 and TRBJ2-7; TRBD1 matches 7 bases. The CDR3 extends over 13 amino acids. V trimming: 6 bases; J trimming: 2 bases; junction bases outside the gene matches: 4. The CDR3 reads CASRLTGTYEQYF. CDR3 sequence (DNA): TGTGCCAGCAGATTGACAGGGACCTACGAGCAGTACTTC.

The chain carries TRBV28 and TRBJ1-2; the D gene is possibly TRBD1 (6 bases). The CDR3 consists of 15 residues. Germline-derived CDR1 and CDR2 are MDHEN and SYDVKM. Between the trimmed V and J ends, which lost 8 bases and 4 bases, there was a span of 20 bases. For the CDR3, the DNA is TGTGCCAGCCCCACCCCCCTCACAGGGCCCTATGGCTACACCTTC. The encoded protein is CASPTPLTGPYGYTF.

The J gene is TRBJ2-3, the V gene TRBV4-1, with D unresolved. Trimming stripped 6 bases from V and 0 bases from J, with 10 bases between. The CDR3 contains 14 residues. CDR1 is MGHRA and CDR2 is YSYEKL in the germline V gene. In DNA, the CDR3 is TGCGCCAGCAGTCAAATGACTAGCACAGATACGCAGTATTTT. Translated: CASSQMTSTDTQYF.

V is TRBV11-1 and J is TRBJ2-3; D possibly corresponds to TRBD2 (6 bases). Germline CDR1 and CDR2: SGHAT and FQDESV (reference sequence). The CDR3 covers 16 residues. Deletions cut 5 bases from V and 5 bases from J, with 20 bases between. The CDR3 bases are TGTGCCAGCAGCCCGGGAGCCATCCCCCCCGGAGATACGCAGTATTTT. It yields the protein CASSPGAIPPGDTQYF.

The chain employs TRBV6-5 and TRBJ2-5; maybe TRBD2 (5 bases). The germline CDR1 and CDR2 sequences are MNHEY and SVGAGI. V lost 6 bases and J 5 bases, leaving 16 bases between the germline ends. This CDR3 spans 14 amino acids. The CDR3 DNA sequence: TGTGCCAGCAGGATCGGACGGGGTGGGGAGACCCAGTACTTC. Residues: CASRIGRGGETQYF.

The chain carries TRBV6-4 and TRBJ2-1; 9 bases fit TRBD1. Germline CDR1 and CDR2: MRHNA and SNTAGT. This CDR3 is built from 15 residues. Trimming removed 1 base from V and 10 bases from J; junction bases left unmatched: 8. CDR3 coding DNA: TGTGCCAGCAGTGACTACAACAGGGGGCTGGGAGAGCAGTTCTTC. Its translation: CASSDYNRGLGEQFF.

The rearrangement joins TRBV6-1 to TRBJ2-5; TRBD2 matches at 8 bases. Trimming cost V 0 bases and J 5 bases; bases outside gene matches: 14. The germline V gene has CDR1 MNHNS and CDR2 SASEGT. This CDR3 has 18 residues. CDR3 protein: CASSEARVGGAVGETQYF. The DNA of the CDR3 is TGTGCCAGCAGTGAAGCCCGGGTCGGGGGGGCCGTCGGGGAGACCCAGTACTTC.

The rearrangement uses TRBV28 and TRBJ2-7; D not certain. The CDR3 is 13 amino acids. Trimming removed 0 bases from V and 5 bases from J, with 8 bases in between. The germline V gene encodes CDR1 MDHEN and CDR2 SYDVKM. The CDR3 protein is CASSLWLTNEQYF. CDR3 DNA sequence: TGTGCCAGCAGTTTATGGTTAACTAACGAGCAGTACTTC.

V is TRBV6-5 and J is TRBJ2-3, with D possibly being TRBD2 (5 bases). The CDR3 covers 13 residues. Germline loops: CDR1 MNHEY, CDR2 SVGAGI. V lost 7 bases to trimming and J lost 1 base, with 9 bases between them. CDR3 in DNA: TGTGCCAGCAAGGACTCGCGCACAGATACGCAGTATTTT. Translated, it gives CASKDSRTDTQYF.

This clone was recorded once. This chain connects TRBV4-3 to TRBJ2-3; tentatively, D is TRBD1 (6 bases). V lost 0 bases and J 5 bases, leaving 12 bases between the germline ends. Germline loops: CDR1 LGHNA, CDR2 YSLEER. CDR3 length equals 15 residues. The CDR3 DNA reads TGCGCCAGCAGCCAAGACAGGGGCGGCGAAGATACGCAGTATTTT. This sequence encodes CASSQDRGGEDTQYF.

The chain employs TRBV5-1 and TRBJ2-7; 9 bases map to TRBD1. V was clipped by 4 bases and J by 3 bases; unmatched bases: 8. The CDR3 spans 15 residues. CDR1 is SGHRS and CDR2 is YFSETQ in the germline V gene. This chain's CDR3 is CASSSGTGSFYEQYF. DNA of the CDR3: TGCGCCAGCAGCAGTGGGACAGGGAGTTTCTACGAGCAGTACTTC.

This chain joins TRBV9 and TRBJ2-3; D is uncertain. CDR1 and CDR2 (germline): SGDLS, YYNGEE. The V end lost 1 base, the J end lost 0 bases, and 9 bases lay between the germline ends. The CDR3 runs to 15 residues. The CDR3 here is CASSVFSYSTDTQYF. The DNA of the CDR3 is TGTGCCAGCAGCGTATTTAGCTATAGCACAGATACGCAGTATTTT.

The chain couples TRBV12-3 or TRBV12-4 to TRBJ1-1; D is perhaps TRBD1 (6 bases). Trimming took off 3 bases at V and 4 bases at J, with 9 bases between the two ends. This CDR3 region has 13 residues. The CDR3 region is CASSFTGSTEAFF. The DNA of the CDR3 is TGTGCCAGCAGTTTTACAGGGTCCACTGAAGCTTTCTTT.

This clone was detected a few times. V gene TRBV7-9 combines with J gene TRBJ1-4; 9 bases agree with TRBD1. Losses at the gene ends were 5 bases for V and 6 bases for J; bases not matched to a gene: 7. This CDR3 is 15 amino acids long. Germline CDR1 SEHNR, CDR2 FQNEAQ (reference sequence). The CDR3 DNA follows: TGTGCCAGCAGCCCGACTACAGGGGGCTATGAAAAACTGTTTTTT. The encoded protein is CASSPTTGGYEKLFF.

This chain uses TRBV27 with TRBJ1-1; no clear D gene. The CDR3 consists of 13 residues. Germline lookup yields CDR1 MNHEY and CDR2 SMNVEV (reference sequence). V lost 5 bases to trimming and J lost 4 bases, with 11 bases between them. CDR3 nucleotide sequence: TGTGCCAGCAGTCTCCGTATTTCCACTGAAGCTTTCTTT. Translation: CASSLRISTEAFF.

J is TRBJ1-5 and V is TRBV4-2, with 8 bases that match TRBD1. With 6 bases clipped from V and 2 bases from J, the junction kept 6 bases outside the gene matches. Germline V gene data show CDR1 as LGHNA and CDR2 as YNFKEQ. The CDR3 covers 15 residues. The CDR3 loop reads CASSEKTGGNQPQHF. CDR3 coding DNA: TGTGCCAGCAGTGAAAAGACAGGGGGCAATCAGCCCCAGCATTTT.

V usage is TRBV11-3 and J usage is TRBJ2-5, with D maybe TRBD2 (6 bases). The CDR3 loop spans 15 amino acids. Germline assignment: CDR1 SGHNT and CDR2 YENEEA. V lost 4 bases and J lost 5, with 17 bases in between. CDR3: CASSSGGHRGETQYF. The CDR3 region has the DNA TGTGCCAGCAGCTCCGGCGGCCACCGGGGGGAGACCCAGTACTTC.

The chain couples TRBV30 to TRBJ1-1; TRBD1 agrees at 7 bases. Per germline, CDR1 GTSNPN and CDR2 SVGIG (reference sequence). The V segment lost 2 bases and the J segment 3 bases; nucleotides outside the gene matches: 3. This CDR3 has 13 residues. The CDR3 nucleotides are TGTGCCTGGAGTCTGCAGGGGGACACTGAAGCTTTCTTT. It yields the protein CAWSLQGDTEAFF.

The V and J genes are TRBV28 and TRBJ2-1; 12 nucleotides agree with TRBD2. CDR1 is MDHEN and CDR2 is SYDVKM in the germline V gene. The ends lost 3 bases at V and 10 bases at J; junction bases unmatched: 4. The CDR3 loop spans 14 amino acids. CDR3 sequence reads: CASSFRTSGEEQFF. The CDR3 DNA reads TGTGCCAGCAGTTTTAGGACTAGCGGGGAGGAGCAGTTCTTC.

The chain is built from TRBV6-2 or TRBV6-3 and TRBJ1-2; D is unclear. Germline lookup yields CDR1 MNHEY and CDR2 SVGEGT. This CDR3 has 17 residues. The V end was cut by 5 bases, the J end by 0 bases, with 19 bases between. In DNA form, the CDR3 reads TGTGCCAGCAGTGAGAGAGGGTTGGGCACCTCTAACTATGGCTACACCTTC. As protein: CASSERGLGTSNYGYTF.

This chain uses TRBV19 with TRBJ2-6, with a tentative D call TRBD2 (6 bases). V gave up 7 bases and J gave up 2 bases, with 15 bases separating them. This CDR3 region has 16 residues. Germline loops: CDR1 LNHDA, CDR2 SQIVND (reference sequence). Here the CDR3 reads CASTVFGEAGANVLTF. The CDR3 DNA reads as TGTGCCAGTACGGTTTTTGGGGAGGCTGGGGCCAACGTCCTGACTTTC. Supplemented by reference TRBV19 and TRBJ2-6, the full variable domain reads DGGITQSPKYLFRKEGQNVTLSCEQNLNHDAMYWYRQDPGQGLRLIYYSQIVNDFQKGDIAEGYSVSREKKESFPLTVTSAQKNPTAFYLCASTVFGEAGANVLTFGAGSRLTVL.

J is TRBJ2-1 and V is TRBV4-1, with D possibly matching TRBD2 (5 bases). The germline V and J ends were trimmed by 4 bases and 8 bases, with 12 bases remaining between them. The CDR3 loop spans 13 amino acids. Germline V gene lookup returns CDR1 MGHRA and CDR2 YSYEKL. CDR3 protein: CASSRPGYDEQFF. The CDR3 coding sequence is TGCGCCAGCAGCCGTCCGGGATACGATGAGCAGTTCTTC.

This chain links TRBV30 with TRBJ2-7, with D possibly TRBD1 on 8 matching bases. Trimming removed 3 bases from V and 6 bases from J, with 27 bases in between. CDR1 GTSNPN and CDR2 SVGIG come from the germline V gene (reference sequence). This CDR3 is built from 17 residues. The CDR3 spells CAWSDIHRGRGSGEQYF. The CDR3 DNA reads TGTGCCTGGAGCGATATCCACAGGGGGAGGGGTTCGGGCGAGCAGTACTTC.